These 9 T cell receptor beta chains share one sample of origin, sequenced in a study of regulatory T cells in long-lasting Graves disease. Time point specified: persistent/refractory GD, antithyroid drugs over 5 years with positive TRAb. Extracted RNA from PBMCs served as the source of the TCR library. Arm-PCR with iRepertoire HTBI primers amplified the CDR3 regions for these TCR beta libraries. MiXCR was run by TCRdb on the multiplex PCR reads, yielding one entry per CDR3 protein. The table records over 250,000 distinct CDR3 sequences, roughly 21% of them present only once. The sequencing used peripheral blood mononuclear cells (PBMCs), collected when the disease was refractory, from a patient treated with antithyroid drugs. Receptors originate from a female donor with Graves disease.

This clonotype was seen repeatedly, ten times or more. The rearrangement joins TRBV6-2 or TRBV6-3 to TRBJ1-1, with a tentative D call TRBD1 (6 bases). This CDR3 has 14 amino acids. V was pared by 4 bases and J by 4 bases, with 13 bases between. The germline gives CDR1 MNHEY, CDR2 SVGEGT. CDR3 loop: CASSSGLQGTEAFF. The CDR3 DNA reads as TGTGCCAGCAGTTCAGGATTACAGGGCACTGAAGCTTTCTTT.

This clonotype was counted a few times. The V gene is TRBV9, the J gene TRBJ1-1; TRBD1 aligns across 10 bases. CDR1 SGDLS and CDR2 YYNGEE come from the germline V gene. V trimming: 4 bases; J trimming: 8 bases; junction bases outside the gene matches: 5. The CDR3 sequence is 13 residues long. CDR3 nucleotide sequence: TGTGCCAGCAGCCCCCGGACAGGGGGAGAAGCTTTCTTT. It encodes CASSPRTGGEAFF.

This clonotype has just a few counts. The J gene is TRBJ2-5, the V gene TRBV7-9; TRBD2 matches at 7 bases. The germline V gene encodes CDR1 SEHNR and CDR2 FQNEAQ (reference sequence). The J segment lost 2 bases and the V segment lost 6 bases, leaving 3 bases of the junction unmatched. The CDR3 totals 13 residues. The CDR3 loop reads CASSTSAQETQYF. Written as DNA, the CDR3 is TGTGCCAGCAGTACTAGCGCGCAAGAGACCCAGTACTTC.

This clonotype was picked up a small number of times. The chain carries TRBV7-2 and TRBJ1-2; 7 bases agree with TRBD1. Losses at the gene ends were 5 bases for V and 6 bases for J; bases not matched to a gene: 6. The germline CDR1 and CDR2 sequences are SGHTA and FQGNSA. CDR3 length: 13 amino acids. The CDR3 nucleotides read TGTGCCAGCAGCCGCGACAGGGATCATGGCTACACCTTC. It is translated as CASSRDRDHGYTF.

This clonotype showed up just a few times. The rearrangement uses TRBV11-2 and TRBJ2-2; 9 positions agree with TRBD2. The CDR3 has 17 residues. Germline V CDR1 and CDR2: SGHAT, FQNNGV. V lost 5 bases, J lost 5 bases, and 12 bases stayed unmatched. The CDR3 bases are TGTGCCAGCAGCCAAGATAAGCGGGAGGTGGGGACCGGGGAGCTGTTTTTT. Its protein is CASSQDKREVGTGELFF.

The chain is built from TRBV24-1 and TRBJ1-3, with 7 bases matching TRBD1. V was pared by 4 bases and J by 0 bases, with 5 bases of the junction left unmatched. Germline V gene sequence: CDR1 KGHDR, CDR2 SFDVKD. The CDR3 extends over 16 amino acids. The CDR3 here is CATSDIYRGSGNTIYF. The CDR3 coding sequence is TGTGCCACCAGTGACATCTACAGGGGCTCTGGAAACACCATATATTTT.

This clonotype was detected only once. The V call is TRBV5-5, the J call TRBJ1-5; the D is unclear. Germline V CDR1 and CDR2: SGHKS, YYEKEE (reference sequence). The length of the CDR3 is 14 residues. The V gene lost 3 bases and the J gene lost 7 bases, with 14 bases spanning the gap. The CDR3 protein is CASSWTGLGQPQHF. The CDR3 DNA reads as TGTGCCAGCAGCTGGACGGGTCTCGGGCAGCCCCAGCATTTT. The full variable domain, completed using reference TRBV5-5 and TRBJ1-5, is DAGVTQSPTHLIKTRGQQVTLRCSPISGHKSVSWYQQVLGQGPQFIFQYYEKEERGRGNFPDRFSARQFPNYSSELNVNALLLGDSALYLCASSWTGLGQPQHFGDGTRLSIL.

This clonotype was counted many times. This rearrangement joins TRBV20-1 to TRBJ2-7; 8 bases line up with TRBD2. In germline, CDR1 is DFQATT, CDR2 SNEGSKA (reference sequence). The CDR3 sequence is 14 residues long. With V trimmed by 6 bases and J by 0 bases, 7 bases remained unmatched. DNA of the CDR3: TGCAGTGCCCCGCGGGGGGAGAGCTCCTACGAGCAGTACTTC. It specifies CSAPRGESSYEQYF.

This clonotype has more than one count but fewer than ten. The V gene is TRBV13, the J gene TRBJ2-7; D perhaps matches TRBD2 (6 bases). Germline CDR1 is PRHDT and CDR2 is FYEKMQ (reference sequence). The CDR3 extends over 12 amino acids. The ends were cut back, 2 bases at V and 11 bases at J, with 13 bases in the middle. DNA for the CDR3: TGTGCCAGCAGCTTATACCAGGGCGGGGAGTACTTC. Protein sequence: CASSLYQGGEYF.